These 8 T cell receptor beta chains share one sample of origin, sequenced in a study of blood T cell repertoires in COVID-19. Some clones are missing from TCRdb's copy, which holds only in-frame ones; the method was immunoSEQ multiplex PCR. The sample holds some 49,000 clones, around 90% seen once. The sample consisted of peripheral blood. Every receptor here comes from a man aged 45-65 years with active COVID-19.

V and J are TRBV7-9 and TRBJ2-3; 7 nucleotides line up with TRBD1. There are 14 residues in the CDR3. Germline values: CDR1 SEHNR, CDR2 FQNEAQ (reference sequence). V lost 0 bases to trimming and J lost 3 bases; unmatched junction nucleotides: 0. CDR3 nucleotide sequence: TGTGCCAGCAGCTTAGCCAGGGGGACAGATACGCAGTATTTT. Encoded protein: CASSLARGTDTQYF.

V gene TRBV3-1 (or the pseudogene TRBV3-2) combines with J gene TRBJ2-5, with TRBD2 matching 7 bases. Trimming removed 6 bases from V and 0 bases from J; junction bases left unmatched: 7. The CDR3 consists of 15 residues. Germline V gene lookup returns CDR1 LGHDT and CDR2 YNNKEL (reference sequence). CDR3 in DNA: TGTGCCAGCAGTCCGGGAGGCCTGTACCAAGAGACCCAGTACTTC. This gives the protein CASSPGGLYQETQYF.

The rearrangement uses TRBV3-1 (or the pseudogene TRBV3-2) and TRBJ2-7; TRBD2 aligns across 16 bases. The CDR3 is made up of 17 amino acids. CDR1 is LGHDT, CDR2 YNNKEL, per germline (reference sequence). The J segment lost 6 bases and the V segment lost 4 bases, leaving 9 bases of the junction unmatched. CDR3: CASSLGLAGGRGREQYF. CDR3 nucleotides: TGTGCCAGCAGCCTGGGACTAGCGGGGGGGCGAGGACGCGAGCAGTACTTC.

This clone showed up just a few times. The V call is TRBV18, the J call TRBJ2-3; 9 bases align to TRBD1. The CDR3 spans 15 residues. Germline values: CDR1 KGHSH, CDR2 LQKENI. The V gene end was trimmed by 4 bases and the J gene end by 6 bases; junction bases not matched to a gene: 8. The CDR3 sequence: CASSHSGQGRDTQYF. The CDR3, as DNA: TGTGCCAGCTCACACTCGGGACAGGGTAGGGATACGCAGTATTTT.

The chain links TRBV5-4 to TRBJ2-5; the match to TRBD2 covers 8 bases. The J segment lost 5 bases and the V segment lost 4 bases, leaving 10 bases of the junction unmatched. This CDR3 has 15 residues. Germline lookup yields CDR1 SGHNT and CDR2 YYREEE (reference sequence). The CDR3 nucleotides read TGTGCCAGCAGCCAACCAAGCGGGGGTACGGAGACCCAGTACTTC. Protein: CASSQPSGGTETQYF. Combining the CDR3 with reference TRBV5-4 and TRBJ2-5 gives the whole variable domain ETGVTQSPTHLIKTRGQQVTLRCSSQSGHNTVSWYQQALGQGPQFIFQYYREEENGRGNFPPRFSGLQFPNYSSELNVNALELDDSALYLCASSQPSGGTETQYFGPGTRLLVL.

Details on this clone: This may be a read error, as it is one base from a much larger clone. Other DNA sequences of this sample code for an identical CDR3. This chain joins TRBV7-8 and TRBJ1-3; D remains unclear. Germline-derived CDR1 and CDR2 are SGHVS and FQNEAQ. The CDR3 sequence is 16 residues long. Trimming pared 4 bases from V and 0 bases from J, leaving 13 bases between. In nucleotides, the CDR3 is TGTGCCAGCAGCTCGGGAAGGGCCTCCTCTGGAAACACCATATATTTT. Amino acids: CASSSGRASSGNTIYF.

CDR3: CASRNQGRETQYF. For the CDR3, the DNA is TGTGCCAGCAGGAATCAGGGAAGGGAGACCCAGTACTTC. V gene TRBV5-4 combines with J gene TRBJ2-5, with a weak D call TRBD1 (5 bases). CDR3 length: 13 amino acids. CDR1 SGHNT and CDR2 YYREEE come from the germline V gene (reference sequence). Trimming pared 5 bases from V and 5 bases from J, leaving 13 bases between.

This clone has just a few counts. This CDR3 is CASSAKRGEDGYTF. In DNA form, the CDR3 reads TGCGCCAGCAGTGCTAAACGGGGAGAGGATGGCTACACCTTC. The rearrangement uses TRBV10-1 and TRBJ1-2; D gene ambiguous. Trimming removed 4 bases at V and 6 bases at J, with 15 bases between. Germline V lookup: CDR1 WNHNN, CDR2 SYGVQD (reference sequence). The CDR3 sequence is 14 residues long.